This is a list of T cell receptor beta chains from one sample in a study of blood T cell repertoires in COVID-19. Using immunoSEQ multiplex PCR, the repertoire was profiled, and TCRdb retains in-frame clones only, with some absent. The repertoire holds around 120,000 clones, 85% seen once, with approximately 11% in the top ten. Sequencing was performed on peripheral blood. The receptors come from a man older than 75 with acute or convalescent COVID-19. Each CDR3 is given with its conserved first and last residue. The D gene is left open where the match is weak.

TRBJ2-2 NA TRBV6-5 CASSYSGAGGTGELFF
TRBJ1-2 NA TRBV21-1 CASRGRGVERGYTF
TRBJ1-5 NA TRBV30 CAWGLGGAGNQPQHF
TRBJ2-7 NA TRBV24-1 CATSDSWQDEQYF
TRBJ2-5 NA TRBV5-4 CASSLGLVSPYQETQYF
TRBJ1-4 NA TRBV6-1 CASSEALEASEKLFF
TRBJ2-2 TRBD1 TRBV29-1 CSVGTGTGITGELFF
TRBJ2-4 NA TRBV11-2 CASSPPLTGWAKNIQYF
TRBJ2-1 TRBD2 TRBV4-2 CASSQDLIAGNNEQFF
TRBJ2-3 NA TRBV24-1 CATSDSRPGQSTDTQYF
TRBJ2-2 NA TRBV2 CASRRSSVGAGELFF
TRBJ1-5 TRBD1 TRBV6-5 CASRGTGRINQPQHF
TRBJ1-3 NA TRBV6-5 CASSVDSLSGNTIYF
TRBJ1-3 NA TRBV5-1 CASSFDSQALNTIYF